The present T cell receptor beta chain was sequenced within a study of Ad26.COV2.S vaccination and SARS-CoV-2 variants. Study overall: Into the muscle, Ad26.COV2.S was dosed once or twice, 56 days apart.

TCRdb's table, derived via immunoSEQ multiplex PCR, lists solely in-frame clones and lacks some. The data contain just over 350,000 clones, roughly 85% of them seen just once; the ten biggest clones take up 2.5% to 3.5%. Comments on this clone: The antigen is not known.

The CDR3 is 14 residues long. V gave up 4 bases and J gave up 5 bases; unmatched junction bases: 6. Germline V gene lookup returns CDR1 MNHEY and CDR2 SVGAGI. Indicated treatment: about 20 received Ad26.COV2.S at low or high dose, single or two shots; 5 received placebo; per-sample allocation not given. Sampling was performed 63 days after the first vaccine or placebo injection. Study-wide results and caveats: An underestimation of total T cell responses may have resulted from the TCR breadth and depth analyses.

Sample: peripheral blood, taken in a trial of Ad26.COV2.S vaccine versus placebo. This sequence originates from a person aged 18-65 years who received the Ad26.COV2.S COVID-19 vaccine or a placebo. The gene calls are TRBV6-5 and TRBJ2-7, with 9 nucleotides matching TRBD1. The CDR3 loop reads CASSSRDRVDEQYF. The CDR3 nucleotides read TGTGCCAGCAGTTCCCGGGACAGGGTCGACGAGCAGTACTTC.